Included here is one T cell receptor (beta chain) sequence, with context. This clonotype was seen at least ten times. Its antigen is still unknown. No much larger clone is present one base from it, and per-base qualities are unavailable. TCR beta CDR3 regions were amplified from RNA transcripts. For the first round of RT-PCR on the TCR CDR3, the HTBI primer set was used together with the Qiagen OneStep RT-PCR kit. The libraries were constructed in a second round of multiplex PCR and then size-selected and purified. Sequencing of the libraries was done on an Illumina HiSeq2000 using paired-end 100 bp reads. The authors' pipeline ran thus. Raw data were processed with SOAPnuke, discarding reads with adapters, uncalled bases, mean Phred below 15, or no exact constant-primer or identifier match. COPE v1.2.5 was used to merge the high-quality paired reads, and each unique nucleotide sequence was defined as a clonotype. MiTCR v1.1 was used to align clonotypes to the IMGT TRBV, TRBD and TRBJ reference segments. The analysis included only V-J combinations with a frequency above 0.0001, which together covered approximately 99% of the repertoires. The TCS score was defined as F50 (clonal expansion) divided by E x V (chaos), with BLOSUM62-based TCRdist calculated between CDR3 peptides within each V-J. Welch's t-statistics and random forest reduced 500 to 650 V-J features to 10 to 15, which were used in a naive Bayes classifier (R e1071). Thyroid-blood repertoire similarity was quantified with the Morisita-Horn index. The public reads were reprocessed in TCRdb via fastp at Q25 and MiXCR, keeping in-frame beta chains. Entries that share a CDR3 protein sequence are merged under the most common genes and DNA. V and J calls and clone size were set by TCRdb, not the authors. The sample table records 50,000 to 75,000 distinct CDR3 sequences; 49% of these occur just once. The ten largest clonotypes hold around 11% of the sample.

The data originate from a study of T cells in Graves' hyperthyroidism and ophthalmopathy (dated by TCRdb to about 2019). Regarding the research as a whole: Peripheral blood samples were taken at the time of initial diagnosis, prior to any treatment. After sampling, hyperthyroidism patients received methimazole starting at 30 mg daily, and ophthalmopathy patients received high-dose intravenous methylprednisolone. An independent validation cohort of 18 to 20 hyperthyroidism patients and 17 patients who later progressed to ophthalmopathy tested prospective prediction of ophthalmopathy. The 100 or so discovery patients were randomly divided into training and test sets at a 7:3 ratio. To identify distinguishing TCR V-J signatures, a discovery cohort of around 100 patients was used, comprising 40 to 45 with Graves' ophthalmopathy and some 60 with stable Graves' hyperthyroidism. Thyroid tissue and blood T-cell repertoires from about six Graves' hyperthyroidism patients were also compared in the study. The paper reports TCR Vbeta CDR3 sequencing of roughly 140 peripheral blood samples: some 44 ophthalmopathy, over 70 hyperthyroidism and 17 progressor patients.

Reading the germline V gene (reference sequence) gives CDR1 GTSNPN and CDR2 SVGIG. Trimming takes 5 bases from V and 6 bases from J, and the germline ends sit 10 bases apart. There are 11 amino acids in the CDR3, from cysteine to phenylalanine inclusive. Only the CDR3 portion is preserved as DNA: 33 bases, with reading frame beginning at the first base. In the ophthalmopathy patients, disease was moderately to severely active, with a Clinical Activity Score of 3 or more, a NOSPECS grade of 4 or more, and a duration of less than 3 months. Any patient with an uncontrolled infection, another autoimmune disease, pregnancy or lactation was excluded. Diagnoses were established on the basis of clinical symptoms, serum thyroxine and TRAb, thyroid ultrasound, and orbital computed tomography. PBMCs were separated from roughly 10 ml of fresh peripheral blood using Ficoll-Paque density gradient centrifugation. Trizol reagent was used to extract total RNA, and RNA quality was then checked on an Agilent 2100 Bioanalyzer.

Overall study results and their limits: In cross-validation, a model built on a 13 V-J signature told ophthalmopathy apart from stable hyperthyroidism with just under 90% sensitivity and about 81% specificity, and in testing the same model reached 80%/75%. Blood samples also contained most of the expanded thyroid clonotypes (frequency above 0.001), which suggests that blood repertoires may reflect thyroid immune responses. During validation, the model predicted progression to ophthalmopathy a median of approximately 6 months ahead of onset, with approximately 70% sensitivity and about 75% specificity. No statistical method was used to fix the sample size in advance, and group allocation was not hidden from the investigators.

The chain couples TRBV30 to TRBJ1-1; the D gene identity is not certain. The sample was blood. The TCR sequence derives from a woman in her thirties with Graves' ophthalmopathy. CDR3 sequence: CAWARRAEAFF. The DNA reads as follows: TGTGCCTGGGCCAGGCGCGCTGAAGCTTTCTTT.